Presented here are 10 T cell receptor beta chains from one specimen sequenced in a study of blood T cells in healthy people across ages. Alongside a J-beta primer mix, a sample-barcoded 5' primer served in a second PCR lasting about 6 to 11 cycles. TCRdb independently ran MiXCR on the 5' RACE reads; one entry per CDR3 protein. The sample records under 700,000 distinct CDR3 sequences, approximately 25% being singletons. These sequences were also reported in another study, on T cells of mothers and their children.

The source material was blood. These receptors were collected from a boy between 10 and 17 years old in good health.

This clonotype was detected only a few times. V gene TRBV2 combines with J gene TRBJ2-3; 10 bases match TRBD1. V gave up 4 bases and J gave up 7 bases; unmatched junction bases: 8. This CDR3 contains 15 residues. CDR1 and CDR2 from the germline V gene are SNHLY and FYNNEI. The CDR3 DNA follows: TGTGCCAGCAGTGTAGACAGGGGGCACGCCCATACGCAGTATTTT. This translates into CASSVDRGHAHTQYF.

The chain combines TRBV7-3 with TRBJ2-5; TRBD2 matches at 8 bases. Germline lookup yields CDR1 SGHTA and CDR2 FQGTGA. This CDR3 has 14 residues. V lost 5 bases to trimming and J lost 5 bases; unmatched junction nucleotides: 7. CDR3 sequence (DNA): TGTGCCAGCAGCGAGAGCGGGGGACGGGAGACCCAGTACTTC. Its translation is CASSESGGRETQYF.

This clonotype occurred a few times. The chain joins TRBV20-1 to TRBJ1-6, with D unclear. The V and J ends lost 0 bases and 9 bases respectively, with 12 bases between them. The CDR3 length is 14 residues. The germline gives CDR1 DFQATT, CDR2 SNEGSKA (reference sequence). The CDR3 region is CSARDLGWSSPLHF. The DNA of the CDR3 is TGCAGTGCTAGAGACCTGGGATGGAGTTCACCCCTCCACTTT.

The chain couples TRBV3-1 to TRBJ2-5; 7 nucleotides line up with TRBD2. The last part of the DNA fits TRBJ2-7 better; the J call may be wrong. This CDR3 has 15 residues. Germline lookup yields CDR1 LGHDT and CDR2 YNNKEL (reference sequence). The CDR3 reads CASSQRGGSSYEQYF. CDR3 coding DNA: TGTGCCAGCAGCCAACGCGGCGGGAGCTCCTACGAGCAGTACTTC.

The chain recombines TRBV7-9 with TRBJ1-2, with D possibly being TRBD1 (6 bases). V lost 5 bases and J lost 3, with 19 bases in between. The CDR3 sequence is 16 residues long. Germline V lookup: CDR1 SEHNR, CDR2 FQNEAQ (reference sequence). DNA of the CDR3: TGTGCCAGCAGCACTCCTGAGGCAGGGGCTGACTATGGCTACACCTTC. Its protein is CASSTPEAGADYGYTF.

This clonotype has just a few counts. This chain connects TRBV14 to TRBJ1-4; D ambiguous. The CDR3 is made up of 15 amino acids. Trimming shortened V by 1 base and J by 4 bases, and 10 bases separated the two germline ends. Germline V gives CDR1 SGHDN, CDR2 FVKESK. In DNA form, the CDR3 reads TGTGCCAGCAGCCAAGGGGTGCAGGTTAATGAAAAACTGTTTTTT. Protein: CASSQGVQVNEKLFF.

The V and J genes are TRBV20-1 and TRBJ2-5; 9 nucleotides align to TRBD2. Near its end, the DNA agrees better with TRBJ2-1, so the J call may be wrong. The length of the CDR3 is 15 residues. Germline CDR1 reads DFQATT; CDR2 reads SNEGSKA (reference sequence). The CDR3 DNA reads TGCAGTGCTACTAGCGGGGCCCCCAAAGTAGATGAGCAGTTCTTC. Amino acid sequence: CSATSGAPKVDEQFF.

The chain uses TRBV10-3 and TRBJ1-5, with D unresolved. Trimming took 6 bases from V and 0 from J, leaving 21 bases between them. This CDR3 contains 18 residues. Germline-derived CDR1 and CDR2 are ENHRY and SYGVKD. The CDR3 is CAISGSPQTDDSNQPQHF. In DNA, the CDR3 is TGTGCCATCAGCGGTTCGCCCCAGACGGATGATAGCAATCAGCCCCAGCATTTT.

This clonotype showed up many times. The J gene is TRBJ2-1, the V gene TRBV12-3 or TRBV12-4, with TRBD2 matching over 7 bases. The CDR3 extends over 13 amino acids. Losses at the gene ends were 3 bases for V and 5 bases for J; bases not matched to a gene: 1. CDR3 sequence reads: CASSLGGDNEQFF. Here the CDR3 DNA reads TGTGCCAGCAGTTTGGGGGGGGACAATGAGCAGTTCTTC.

V usage is TRBV20-1 and J usage is TRBJ1-1; possibly TRBD1 for D (6 bases). Trimming cost V 3 bases and J 0 bases, with 8 bases left between them. The CDR3 is 13 residues long. In germline, CDR1 is DFQATT, CDR2 SNEGSKA (reference sequence). The CDR3 DNA reads TGCAGTGCTAGGGGACACCTGAACACTGAAGCTTTCTTT. It codes for CSARGHLNTEAFF.